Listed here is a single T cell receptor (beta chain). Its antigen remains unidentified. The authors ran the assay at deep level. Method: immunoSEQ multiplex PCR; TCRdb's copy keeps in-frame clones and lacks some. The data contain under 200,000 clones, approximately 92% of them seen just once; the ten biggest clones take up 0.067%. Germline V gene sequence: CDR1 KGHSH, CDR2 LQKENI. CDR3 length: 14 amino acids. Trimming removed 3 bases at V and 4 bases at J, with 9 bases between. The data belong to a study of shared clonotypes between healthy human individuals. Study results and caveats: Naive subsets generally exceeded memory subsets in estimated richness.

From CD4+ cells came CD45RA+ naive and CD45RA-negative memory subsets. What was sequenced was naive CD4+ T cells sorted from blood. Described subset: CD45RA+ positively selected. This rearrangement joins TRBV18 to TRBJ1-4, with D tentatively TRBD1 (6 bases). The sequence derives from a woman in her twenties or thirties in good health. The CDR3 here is CASSPGTLNEKLFF. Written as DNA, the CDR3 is TGTGCCAGCTCACCTGGGACACTTAATGAAAAACTGTTTTTT.